This T cell receptor beta chain was identified in a study of CD8+CD57+ T cells in acquired aplastic anemia. Patients chosen for sequencing had shown CD8+CD57+ cell expansion by flow cytometry. The patients all had a severe acquired aplastic anemia diagnosis. Patient blood was sampled before any therapy had been received. CDR3 and TCR beta VDJ profiling relied on genomic DNA as the template. TCRdb processed the reads anew with MiXCR; each CDR3 protein has one entry. The sample carries roughly 250,000 distinct CDR3 sequences, roughly 80% recorded once. Regarding the study as a whole: Patients and controls had CD8+ Simpson's diversity values that were not significantly distinct. Researchers report that around 30 CD8+ CDR3 sequences appeared in both patients and controls.

A note on this clonotype: Its antigen is still unknown.

Sequencing was performed on sorted CD4+, CD8+, or CD8+CD57+ T cells (not recorded which) from PBMCs. This receptor was identified in a human donor with aplastic anemia.

The CDR3 loop reads CASSLVGTALSYEQYV. For the CDR3, the DNA is TGTGCCAGCAGCTTAGTGGGGACAGCCCTTTCCTACGAGCAGTACGTC. The chain carries TRBV7-6 and TRBJ2-7, with TRBD1 matching 7 bases. CDR3 size: 16 residues. V lost 1 base and J lost 1; bases outside the gene matches: 7. The V gene's germline CDR1 is SGHVS and CDR2 FNYEAQ.